The subject of this entry is one T cell receptor (beta chain). Its antigen is still unknown. Trimming at V came to 3 bases and at J to 0 bases, leaving 3 bases not matched to a gene. Germline V CDR1 and CDR2: SNHLY, FYNNEI. The CDR3 extends over 16 amino acids. Documented time point: newly diagnosed GD, antithyroid drugs for less than 3 months. RNA extracted from PBMCs served as the sequencing template. The data belong to a study of regulatory T cells in long-lasting Graves disease. Study observations and caveats: TRBV28, TRBJ1-2 and TRBJ2-5 were favored in persistent disease.

Investigators prepared the TCR beta libraries by applying iRepertoire HTBI primers and Arm-PCR of CDR3 regions. Source study methods: Across all samples, just over 60 TRBV segments and around 15 TRBJ segments were identified. Via MiXCR, TCRdb re-called the multiplex PCR reads, giving one row per CDR3 protein. The authors' filters were not applied to this entry. Of about 400,000 distinct CDR3 sequences in the sample, around 16% were seen once. The same sample was also used in a study of T cells in Graves' hyperthyroidism and ophthalmopathy. Per that paper: Uncontrolled infection, other autoimmune disease, pregnancy or lactation led to exclusion. Among clonotypes expanded in thyroid above 0.001, most were also found in blood.

This rearrangement joins TRBV2 to TRBJ2-1; 9 positions agree with TRBD1. The sample here was peripheral blood mononuclear cells (PBMCs), taken at new diagnosis, from a patient treated with antithyroid drugs. This clonotype was obtained from a woman between 35 and 50 years old with Graves disease. The CDR3: CASSDGTGRSYNEQFF. The CDR3 DNA follows: TGTGCCAGCAGTGATGGGACAGGGCGCTCCTACAATGAGCAGTTCTTC. Full variable domain (rest looked up from reference TRBV2 and TRBJ2-1): EPEVTQTPSHQVTQMGQEVILRCVPISNHLYFYWYRQILGQKVEFLVSFYNNEISEKSEIFDDQFSVERPDGSNFTLKIRSTKLEDSAMYFCASSDGTGRSYNEQFFGPGTRLTVL.